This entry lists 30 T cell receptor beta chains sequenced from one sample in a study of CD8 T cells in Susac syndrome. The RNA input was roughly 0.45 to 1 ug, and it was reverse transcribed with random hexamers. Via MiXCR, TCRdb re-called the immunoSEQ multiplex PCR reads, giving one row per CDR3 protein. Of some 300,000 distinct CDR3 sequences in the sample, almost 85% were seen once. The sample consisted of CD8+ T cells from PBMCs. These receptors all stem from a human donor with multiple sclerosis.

The CDR3 region has the DNA TGTGCCAGCAGTAAATACCAGGGAGATACTGAAGCTTTCTTT. This encodes CASSKYQGDTEAFF. The chain combines TRBV28 with TRBJ1-1, with D perhaps matching TRBD1 (5 bases). V lost 5 bases, J lost 5 bases, and 15 bases lay in between. CDR3 length: 14 residues. Germline V gives CDR1 MDHEN, CDR2 SYDVKM.

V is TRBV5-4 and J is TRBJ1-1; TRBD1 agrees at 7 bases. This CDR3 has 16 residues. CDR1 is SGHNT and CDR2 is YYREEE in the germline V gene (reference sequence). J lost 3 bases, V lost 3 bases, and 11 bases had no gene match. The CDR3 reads CASSSGTAHQDTEAFF. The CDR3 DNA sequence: TGTGCCAGCAGCTCTGGGACAGCTCACCAGGACACTGAAGCTTTCTTT.

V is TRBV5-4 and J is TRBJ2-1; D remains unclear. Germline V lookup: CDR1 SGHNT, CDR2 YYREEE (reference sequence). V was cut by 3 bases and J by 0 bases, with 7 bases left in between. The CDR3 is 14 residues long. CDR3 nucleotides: TGTGCCAGCAGCTCAAGACACTCCTACAATGAGCAGTTCTTC. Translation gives CASSSRHSYNEQFF.

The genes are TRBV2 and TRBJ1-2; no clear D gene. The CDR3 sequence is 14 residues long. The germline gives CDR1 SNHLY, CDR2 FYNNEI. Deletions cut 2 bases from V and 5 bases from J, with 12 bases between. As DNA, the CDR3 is TGTGCCAGCAGTGAATCGGGTGGTGATTATGGCTACACCTTC. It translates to CASSESGGDYGYTF. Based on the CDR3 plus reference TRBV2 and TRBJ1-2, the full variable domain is EPEVTQTPSHQVTQMGQEVILRCVPISNHLYFYWYRQILGQKVEFLVSFYNNEISEKSEIFDDQFSVERPDGSNFTLKIRSTKLEDSAMYFCASSESGGDYGYTFGSGTRLTVV.

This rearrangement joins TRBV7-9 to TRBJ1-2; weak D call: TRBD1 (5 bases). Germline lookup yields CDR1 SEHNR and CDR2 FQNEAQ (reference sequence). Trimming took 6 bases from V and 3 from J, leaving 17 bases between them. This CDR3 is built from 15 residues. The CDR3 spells CASRLGPAGHYGYTF. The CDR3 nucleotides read TGTGCCAGCAGGCTAGGGCCGGCAGGGCACTATGGCTACACCTTC.

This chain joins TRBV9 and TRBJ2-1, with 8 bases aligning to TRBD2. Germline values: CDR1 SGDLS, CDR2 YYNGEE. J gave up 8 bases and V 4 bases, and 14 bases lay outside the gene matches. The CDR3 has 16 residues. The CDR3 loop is CASSLEGSGSFDEQFF. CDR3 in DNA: TGTGCCAGCAGCCTGGAGGGCAGCGGGAGTTTCGATGAGCAGTTCTTC.

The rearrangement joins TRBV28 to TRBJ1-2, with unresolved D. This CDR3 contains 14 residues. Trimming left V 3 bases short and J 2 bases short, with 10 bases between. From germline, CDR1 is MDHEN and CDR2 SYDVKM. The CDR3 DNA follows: TGTGCCAGCAGTTTGACAAACCTGAACTATGGCTACACCTTC. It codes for CASSLTNLNYGYTF.

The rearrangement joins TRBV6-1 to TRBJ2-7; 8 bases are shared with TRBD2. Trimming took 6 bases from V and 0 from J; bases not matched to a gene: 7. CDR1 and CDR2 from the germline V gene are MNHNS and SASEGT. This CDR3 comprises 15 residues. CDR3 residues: CASSLSGASSYEQYF. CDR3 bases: TGTGCCAGCAGCCTTAGCGGGGCCTCCTCCTACGAGCAGTACTTC.

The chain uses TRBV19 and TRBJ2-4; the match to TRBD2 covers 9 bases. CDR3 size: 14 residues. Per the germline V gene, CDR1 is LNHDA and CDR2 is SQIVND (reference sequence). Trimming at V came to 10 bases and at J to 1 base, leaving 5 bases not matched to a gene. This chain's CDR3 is CATLAGEAKNIQYF. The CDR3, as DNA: TGTGCCACTTTAGCGGGAGAGGCCAAAAACATTCAGTACTTC.

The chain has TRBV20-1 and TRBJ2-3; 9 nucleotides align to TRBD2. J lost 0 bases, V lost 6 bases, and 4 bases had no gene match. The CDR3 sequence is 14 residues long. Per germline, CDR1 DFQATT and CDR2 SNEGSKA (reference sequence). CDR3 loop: CSAPSGISTDTQYF. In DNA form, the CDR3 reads TGCAGTGCCCCTAGCGGGATCAGCACAGATACGCAGTATTTT.

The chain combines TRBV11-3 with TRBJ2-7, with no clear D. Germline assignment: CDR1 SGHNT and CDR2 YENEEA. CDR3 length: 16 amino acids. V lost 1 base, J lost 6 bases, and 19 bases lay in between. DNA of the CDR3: TGTGCCAGCAGCTTAGCCCAAGGGATTCGATCCGGCGAGCAGTACTTC. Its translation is CASSLAQGIRSGEQYF.

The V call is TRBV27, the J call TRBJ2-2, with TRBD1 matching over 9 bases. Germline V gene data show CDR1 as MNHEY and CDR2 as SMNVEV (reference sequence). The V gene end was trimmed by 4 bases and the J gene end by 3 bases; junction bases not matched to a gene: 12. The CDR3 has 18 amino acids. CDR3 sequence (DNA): TGTGCCAGCAGTTCCGGGACAGGGAAGTTTGGCGACACCGGGGAGCTGTTTTTT. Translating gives CASSSGTGKFGDTGELFF.

The CDR3 sequence is CSDRVSSYNEQFF. The CDR3 DNA follows: TGCAGTGACCGGGTGAGCTCCTACAATGAGCAGTTCTTC. The V gene is TRBV20-1, the J gene TRBJ2-1; no definite D call. Trimming left V 7 bases short and J 0 bases short, with 10 bases between. The CDR3 runs 13 residues. Germline assignment: CDR1 DFQATT and CDR2 SNEGSKA (reference sequence).

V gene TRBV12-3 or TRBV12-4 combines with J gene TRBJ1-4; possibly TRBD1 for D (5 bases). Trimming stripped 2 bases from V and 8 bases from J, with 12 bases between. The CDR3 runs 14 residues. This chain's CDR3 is CASSLKGRGEKLFF. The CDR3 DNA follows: TGTGCCAGCAGTTTAAAAGGTCGGGGGGAAAAACTGTTTTTT.

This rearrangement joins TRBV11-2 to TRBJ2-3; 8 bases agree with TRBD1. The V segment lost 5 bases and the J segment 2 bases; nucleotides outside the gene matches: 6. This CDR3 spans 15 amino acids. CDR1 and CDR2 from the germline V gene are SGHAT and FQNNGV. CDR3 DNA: TGTGCCAGCAGCAAAGGACAGGGACCCACAGATACGCAGTATTTT. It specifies CASSKGQGPTDTQYF.

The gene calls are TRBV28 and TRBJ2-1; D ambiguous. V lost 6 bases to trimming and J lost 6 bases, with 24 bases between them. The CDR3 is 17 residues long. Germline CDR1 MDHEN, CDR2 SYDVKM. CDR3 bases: TGTGCCAGCAGAACGGAAGGCAACCTTGAATGGCGCAATGAGCAGTTCTTC. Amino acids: CASRTEGNLEWRNEQFF.

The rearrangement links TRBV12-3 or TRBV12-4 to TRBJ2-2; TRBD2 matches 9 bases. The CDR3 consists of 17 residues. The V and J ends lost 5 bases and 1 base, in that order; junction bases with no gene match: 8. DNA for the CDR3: TGTGCCAGCAGTCACCCCCGACTAGCGGAGAACACCGGGGAGCTGTTTTTT. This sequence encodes CASSHPRLAENTGELFF.

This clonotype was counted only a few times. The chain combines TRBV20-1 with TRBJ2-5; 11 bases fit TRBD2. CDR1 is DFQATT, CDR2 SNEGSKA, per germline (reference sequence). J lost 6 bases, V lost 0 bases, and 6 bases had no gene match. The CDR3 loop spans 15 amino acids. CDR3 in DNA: TGCAGTGCTAGAGATACTAGCGGGAGTTTAAAGACCCAGTACTTC. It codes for CSARDTSGSLKTQYF.

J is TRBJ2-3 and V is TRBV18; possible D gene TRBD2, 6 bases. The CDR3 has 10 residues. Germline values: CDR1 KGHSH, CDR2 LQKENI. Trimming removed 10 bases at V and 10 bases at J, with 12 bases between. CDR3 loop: CATVKRAQYF. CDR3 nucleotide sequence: TGTGCCACCGTGAAGCGGGCGCAGTATTTT.

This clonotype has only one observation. The CDR3 DNA reads as TGTGCCAGCAGCACAGGACCCTATGGCTACACCTTC. Translating it yields CASSTGPYGYTF. The V call is TRBV2, the J call TRBJ1-2; D is perhaps TRBD1 (5 bases). The germline gives CDR1 SNHLY, CDR2 FYNNEI. Trimming left V 6 bases short and J 4 bases short, with 9 bases between. There are 12 residues in the CDR3.

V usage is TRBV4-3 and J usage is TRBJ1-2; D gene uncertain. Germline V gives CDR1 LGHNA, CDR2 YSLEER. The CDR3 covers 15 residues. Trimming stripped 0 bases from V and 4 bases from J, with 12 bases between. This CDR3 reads CASSQDRSGFYGYTF. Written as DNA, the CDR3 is TGCGCCAGCAGCCAAGACCGCAGCGGATTCTATGGCTACACCTTC.

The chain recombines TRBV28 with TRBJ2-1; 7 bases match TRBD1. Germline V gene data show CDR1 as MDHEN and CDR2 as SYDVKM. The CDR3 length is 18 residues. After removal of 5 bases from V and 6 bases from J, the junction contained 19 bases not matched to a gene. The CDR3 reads CASSLIDTRDRRINEQFF. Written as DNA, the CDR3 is TGTGCCAGCAGTCTTATCGACACCCGGGACAGACGGATCAATGAGCAGTTCTTC.

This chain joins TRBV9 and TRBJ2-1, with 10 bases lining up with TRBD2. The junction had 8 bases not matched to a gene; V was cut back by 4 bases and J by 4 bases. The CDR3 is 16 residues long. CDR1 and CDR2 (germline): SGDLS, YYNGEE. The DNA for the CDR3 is TGTGCCAGCAGCACTCAAACTAGCGGGATGTACAATGAGCAGTTCTTC. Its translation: CASSTQTSGMYNEQFF.

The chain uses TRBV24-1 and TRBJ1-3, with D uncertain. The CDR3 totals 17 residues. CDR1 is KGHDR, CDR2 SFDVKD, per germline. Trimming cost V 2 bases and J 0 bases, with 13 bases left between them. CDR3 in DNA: TGTGCCACCAGTGATTCAACTCAGGTGTCCTCTGGAAACACCATATATTTT. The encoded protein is CATSDSTQVSSGNTIYF.

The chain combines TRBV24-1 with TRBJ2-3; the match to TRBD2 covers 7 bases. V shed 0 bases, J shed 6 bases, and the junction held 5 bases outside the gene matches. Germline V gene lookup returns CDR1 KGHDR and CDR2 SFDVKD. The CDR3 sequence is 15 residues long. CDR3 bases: TGTGCCACCAGTGATTTGCCCCGGGGAGGGGATACGCAGTATTTT. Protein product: CATSDLPRGGDTQYF.

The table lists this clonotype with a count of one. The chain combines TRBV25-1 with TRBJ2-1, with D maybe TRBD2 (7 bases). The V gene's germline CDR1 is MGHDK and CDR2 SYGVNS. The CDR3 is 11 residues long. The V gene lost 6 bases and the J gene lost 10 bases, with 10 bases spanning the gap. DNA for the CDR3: TGTGCCAGCAGCAAGGGGGGGGAGCAGTTCTTC. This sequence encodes CASSKGGEQFF.

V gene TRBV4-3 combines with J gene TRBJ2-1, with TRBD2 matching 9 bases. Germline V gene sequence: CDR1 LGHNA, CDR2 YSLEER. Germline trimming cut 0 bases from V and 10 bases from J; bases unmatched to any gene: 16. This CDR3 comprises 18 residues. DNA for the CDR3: TGCGCCAGCAGCCAAGATGAGAGCTGGGCGGGAGGGCCTCGGGAGCAGTTCTTC. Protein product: CASSQDESWAGGPREQFF.

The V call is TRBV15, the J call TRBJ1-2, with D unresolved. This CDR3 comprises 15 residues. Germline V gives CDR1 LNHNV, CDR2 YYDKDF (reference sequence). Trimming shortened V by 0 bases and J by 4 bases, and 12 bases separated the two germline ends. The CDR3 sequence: CATSREGIGSYGYTF. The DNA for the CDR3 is TGTGCCACCAGCAGAGAGGGGATAGGGAGCTATGGCTACACCTTC.

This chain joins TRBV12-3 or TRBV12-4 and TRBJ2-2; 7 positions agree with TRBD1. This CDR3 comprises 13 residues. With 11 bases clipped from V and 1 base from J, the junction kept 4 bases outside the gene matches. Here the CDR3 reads CALQGENTGELFF. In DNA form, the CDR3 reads TGTGCCCTTCAGGGGGAGAACACCGGGGAGCTGTTTTTT.

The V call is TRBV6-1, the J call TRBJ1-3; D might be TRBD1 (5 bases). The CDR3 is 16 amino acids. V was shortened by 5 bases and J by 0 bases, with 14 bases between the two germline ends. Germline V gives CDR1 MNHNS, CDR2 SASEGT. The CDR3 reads CASSTGHAFSGNTIYF. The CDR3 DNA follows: TGTGCCAGCAGTACCGGACATGCCTTCTCTGGAAACACCATATATTTT.